This T cell receptor beta chain was documented in a study of blood T cell repertoires in COVID-19. Whole-study context: PBMCs, B-cell-depleted T cells, or T cells were the source of the cDNA or gDNA that made up the material.

Profiled with immunoSEQ multiplex PCR; TCRdb holds only in-frame clones, not every one. The table has tens of thousands of clones, roughly 80% seen once. On this clone: Sequence at one end of the junction differs from germline and may be a read error.

Germline CDR1 MDHEN, CDR2 SYDVKM. This CDR3 is 14 amino acids long. This TCR was sampled from a human donor in a cohort sampled during active COVID-19. This chain connects TRBV28 to TRBJ2-7; possible D gene TRBD2, 5 bases. What was sequenced was peripheral blood. The CDR3 is CASSPGIPRGEVNF. The CDR3 nucleotides read TGTGCCAGCAGCCCGGGAATCCCTCGAGGCGAAGTGAACTTC.